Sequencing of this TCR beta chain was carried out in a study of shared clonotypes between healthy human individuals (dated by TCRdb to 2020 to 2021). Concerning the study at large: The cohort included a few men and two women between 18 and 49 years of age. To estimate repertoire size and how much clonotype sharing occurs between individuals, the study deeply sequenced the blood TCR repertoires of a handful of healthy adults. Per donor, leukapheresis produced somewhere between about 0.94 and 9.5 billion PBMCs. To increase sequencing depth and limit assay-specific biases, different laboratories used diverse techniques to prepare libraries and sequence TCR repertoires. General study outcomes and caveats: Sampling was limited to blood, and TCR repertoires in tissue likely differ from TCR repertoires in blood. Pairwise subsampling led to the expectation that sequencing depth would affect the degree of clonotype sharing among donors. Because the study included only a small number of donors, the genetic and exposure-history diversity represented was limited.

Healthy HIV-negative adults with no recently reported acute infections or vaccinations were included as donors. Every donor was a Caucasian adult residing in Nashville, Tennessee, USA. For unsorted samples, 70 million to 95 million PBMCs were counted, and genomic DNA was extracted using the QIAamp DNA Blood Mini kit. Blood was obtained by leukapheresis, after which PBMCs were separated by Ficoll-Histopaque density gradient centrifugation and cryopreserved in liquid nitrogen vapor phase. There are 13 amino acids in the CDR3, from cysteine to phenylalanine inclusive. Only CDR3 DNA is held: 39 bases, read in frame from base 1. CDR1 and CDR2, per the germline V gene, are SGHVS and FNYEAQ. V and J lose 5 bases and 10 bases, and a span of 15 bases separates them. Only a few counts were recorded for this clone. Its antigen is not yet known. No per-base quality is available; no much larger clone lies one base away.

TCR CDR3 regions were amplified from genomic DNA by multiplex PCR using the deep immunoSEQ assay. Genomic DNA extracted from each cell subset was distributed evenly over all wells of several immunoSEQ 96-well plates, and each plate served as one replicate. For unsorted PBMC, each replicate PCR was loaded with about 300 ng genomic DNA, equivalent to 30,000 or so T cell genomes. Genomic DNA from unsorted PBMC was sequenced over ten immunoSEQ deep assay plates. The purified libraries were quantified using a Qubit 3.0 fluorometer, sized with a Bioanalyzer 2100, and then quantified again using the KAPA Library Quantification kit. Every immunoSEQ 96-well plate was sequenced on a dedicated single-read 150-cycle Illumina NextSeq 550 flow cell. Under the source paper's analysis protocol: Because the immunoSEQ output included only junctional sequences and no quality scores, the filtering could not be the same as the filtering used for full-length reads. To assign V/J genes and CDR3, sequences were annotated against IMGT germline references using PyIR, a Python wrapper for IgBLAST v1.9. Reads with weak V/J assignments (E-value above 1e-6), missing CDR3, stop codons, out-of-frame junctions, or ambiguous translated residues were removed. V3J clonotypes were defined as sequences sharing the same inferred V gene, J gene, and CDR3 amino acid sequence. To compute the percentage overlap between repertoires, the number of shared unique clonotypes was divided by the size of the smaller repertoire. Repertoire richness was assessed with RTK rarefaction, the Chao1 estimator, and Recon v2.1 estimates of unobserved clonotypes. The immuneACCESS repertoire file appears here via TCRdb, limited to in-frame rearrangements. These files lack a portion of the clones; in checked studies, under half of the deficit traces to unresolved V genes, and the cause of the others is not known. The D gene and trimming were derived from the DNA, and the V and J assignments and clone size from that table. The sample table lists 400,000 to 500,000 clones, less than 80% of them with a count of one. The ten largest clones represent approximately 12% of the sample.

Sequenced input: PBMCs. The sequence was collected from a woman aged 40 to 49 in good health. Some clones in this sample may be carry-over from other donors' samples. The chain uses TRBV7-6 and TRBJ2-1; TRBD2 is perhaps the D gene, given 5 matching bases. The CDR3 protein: CASSVILDREQFF. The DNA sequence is TGTGCCAGCAGCGTCATACTAGATCGGGAGCAGTTCTTC.